The clone carrying this T cell receptor beta chain has ten or more counts. This entry comes from a study of naive and memory T cell subsets. Amplification of ligated cDNA took four PCR rounds with SP2 and nested alpha and beta constant primers. TCRdb analysed the 5' RACE reads with MiXCR anew, one entry per CDR3 protein. The table has about 48,000 distinct CDR3 sequences, approximately 4.5% seen once. The CDR3 consists of 15 residues. V lost 0 bases and J lost 6; bases outside the gene matches: 7. Germline CDR1 reads ENHRY; CDR2 reads SYGVKD. An oligonucleotide containing a UMI was ligated to the 3' end of TCR cDNA.

This sequence was found in a female donor in good health. The J gene is TRBJ2-7, the V gene TRBV10-3; 8 nucleotides align to TRBD2. The CDR3 region has the DNA TGTGCCATCAGTGAGTCGAGACGGGAGGGCCTCGAGCAGTACTTC. This sequence encodes CAISESRREGLEQYF.